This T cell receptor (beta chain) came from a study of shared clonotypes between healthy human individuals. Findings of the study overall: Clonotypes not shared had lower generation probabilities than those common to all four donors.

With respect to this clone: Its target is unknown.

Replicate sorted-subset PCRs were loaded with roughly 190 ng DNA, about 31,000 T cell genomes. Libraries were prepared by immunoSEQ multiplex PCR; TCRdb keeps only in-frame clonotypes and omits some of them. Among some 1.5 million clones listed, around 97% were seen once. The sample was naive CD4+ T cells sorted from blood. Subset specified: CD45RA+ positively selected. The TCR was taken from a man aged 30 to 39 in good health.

This chain's CDR3 is CASSPLLASTDTQYF. The CDR3 DNA reads as TGTGCCAGCTCACCCTTGCTAGCGAGCACAGATACGCAGTATTTT. V and J are TRBV18 and TRBJ2-3, with a tentative D call TRBD2 (6 bases). The CDR3 covers 15 residues. The V and J ends lost 3 bases and 0 bases respectively, with 10 bases between them. Germline V gene sequence: CDR1 KGHSH, CDR2 LQKENI.